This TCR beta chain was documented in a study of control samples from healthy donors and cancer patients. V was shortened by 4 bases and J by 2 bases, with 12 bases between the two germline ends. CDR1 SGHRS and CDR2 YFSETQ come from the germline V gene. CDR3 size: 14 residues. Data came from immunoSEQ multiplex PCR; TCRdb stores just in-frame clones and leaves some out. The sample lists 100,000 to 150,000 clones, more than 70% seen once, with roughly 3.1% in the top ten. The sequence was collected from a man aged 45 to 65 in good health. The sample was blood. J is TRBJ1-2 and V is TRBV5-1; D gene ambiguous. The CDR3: CASSGGPPNYGYTF. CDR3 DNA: TGCGCCAGCAGCGGTGGACCGCCAAACTATGGCTACACCTTC.